Listed below are T cell receptor beta chains from one sample, sequenced in a study of CD8 T cells in ankylosing spondylitis. MiXCR, applied by TCRdb to the 5' RACE reads, yields one record per CDR3 protein. The sample consists of 270,000 or so distinct CDR3 sequences, over 15% of them appearing once. The sequenced sample consisted of blood, either unsorted or a sorted T cell fraction (not recorded which). Receptors were obtained from a male donor with ankylosing spondylitis or in good health (not recorded which). Both conserved end residues are part of each CDR3. A D gene is named only where the DNA matches it firmly. For some rows the clone size is stated as once, few or many, or as a class when expanded; others skip it.

CASSWGLAGGVDTGELFF,TGTGCCAGCAGTTGGGGACTAGCGGGAGGTGTAGACACCGGGGAGCTGTTTTTT,TRBJ2-2,TRBV6-5,NA,TRBD2
CASSLEDSPLQETQYF,TGTGCCAGCAGTCTCGAGGACAGCCCCCTACAGGAGACCCAGTACTTC,TRBJ2-5,TRBV2,few,NA
CSPGQGGNEQFF,TGCAGCCCAGGACAGGGTGGTAATGAGCAGTTCTTC,TRBJ2-1,TRBV29-1,few,TRBD1
CATSRDMSTTDTQYF,TGTGCCACCAGCAGAGATATGTCGACCACAGATACGCAGTATTTT,TRBJ2-3,TRBV15,NA,NA
CSALHPLLYTIYF,TGCAGTGCTCTACATCCCCTCCTGTACACCATATATTTT,TRBJ1-3,TRBV20-1,few,NA
CASSLNSGLGTEAFF,TGTGCCAGCAGCCTAAACTCGGGGCTCGGTACTGAAGCTTTCTTT,TRBJ1-1,TRBV7-9,NA,NA
CASSQDMEETQYF,TGTGCCAGCAGCCAAGATATGGAAGAGACCCAGTACTTC,TRBJ2-5,TRBV4-2,few,NA
CASSPSLDTQYF,TGTGCCAGCAGTCCTAGCTTGGATACGCAGTATTTT,TRBJ2-3,TRBV2,NA,NA
CASSFGAGRVDTQYF,TGTGCCAGCTCGTTCGGAGCGGGGAGAGTAGATACGCAGTATTTT,TRBJ2-3,TRBV11-2,few,TRBD2
CASSDKAGGPHEQYF,TGTGCCAGCAGTGACAAAGCGGGAGGGCCGCACGAGCAGTACTTC,TRBJ2-7,TRBV6-1,NA,TRBD2
CASSPAEGSEAFF,TGCGCCAGCAGCCCGGCCGAGGGTTCTGAAGCTTTCTTT,TRBJ1-1,TRBV4-1,NA,NA
CASRSLAGGDEQFF,TGTGCCAGCAGGTCTCTAGCGGGAGGGGATGAGCAGTTCTTC,TRBJ2-1,TRBV12-3/TRBV12-4,few,TRBD2
CASSQVGTVNTEAFF,TGTGCCAGCAGCCAAGTCGGGACGGTGAACACTGAAGCTTTCTTT,TRBJ1-1,TRBV4-2,many,NA
CASSSWGQGMAGDLNEQFF,TGCGCCAGCAGCTCCTGGGGACAGGGTATGGCGGGGGACCTCAATGAGCAGTTCTTC,TRBJ2-1,TRBV5-1,NA,TRBD1
CASSHSTGGDRSGANVLTF,TGTGCCAGCAGCCATTCGACAGGGGGCGATCGTTCTGGGGCCAACGTCCTGACTTTC,TRBJ2-6,TRBV3-1,NA,TRBD1
CSVGSGPYEQYF,TGCAGCGTCGGATCGGGCCCCTACGAGCAGTACTTC,TRBJ2-7,TRBV29-1,NA,NA
CATSEAGWNIQYF,TGTGCCACCAGTGAGGCGGGGTGGAACATTCAGTACTTC,TRBJ2-4,TRBV24-1,NA,NA